This T cell receptor (beta chain) was captured by sequencing in a study of shared clonotypes between healthy human individuals. Clones were sequenced by immunoSEQ multiplex PCR, and TCRdb holds only the in-frame ones, with some missing. The sample records over 2,000,000 clones, 93% being singletons. The naive CD8 population came from CD45RO-negative cells selected for CCR7, without terminally differentiated effector memory CD45RA+ cells. The study, taken as a whole, reports: In contrast to clonotypes shared by all four donors, non-shared clonotypes had lower generation probabilities.

Details on this clone: Its matching antigen is unknown.

The CDR3 is made up of 15 amino acids. The germline V gene has CDR1 MGHRA and CDR2 YSYEKL. Deletions cut 0 bases from V and 3 bases from J, with 11 bases between. Sample: naive CD8+ T cells from PBMCs. J is TRBJ1-1 and V is TRBV4-1; D is unresolved. The sequence derives from a man in his late teens or twenties in good health. Some clones in this sample may be carry-over from other donors' samples. CDR3 DNA: TGCGCCAGCAGCCAAGATTTCCGGGAATACACTGAAGCTTTCTTT. Its protein is CASSQDFREYTEAFF.